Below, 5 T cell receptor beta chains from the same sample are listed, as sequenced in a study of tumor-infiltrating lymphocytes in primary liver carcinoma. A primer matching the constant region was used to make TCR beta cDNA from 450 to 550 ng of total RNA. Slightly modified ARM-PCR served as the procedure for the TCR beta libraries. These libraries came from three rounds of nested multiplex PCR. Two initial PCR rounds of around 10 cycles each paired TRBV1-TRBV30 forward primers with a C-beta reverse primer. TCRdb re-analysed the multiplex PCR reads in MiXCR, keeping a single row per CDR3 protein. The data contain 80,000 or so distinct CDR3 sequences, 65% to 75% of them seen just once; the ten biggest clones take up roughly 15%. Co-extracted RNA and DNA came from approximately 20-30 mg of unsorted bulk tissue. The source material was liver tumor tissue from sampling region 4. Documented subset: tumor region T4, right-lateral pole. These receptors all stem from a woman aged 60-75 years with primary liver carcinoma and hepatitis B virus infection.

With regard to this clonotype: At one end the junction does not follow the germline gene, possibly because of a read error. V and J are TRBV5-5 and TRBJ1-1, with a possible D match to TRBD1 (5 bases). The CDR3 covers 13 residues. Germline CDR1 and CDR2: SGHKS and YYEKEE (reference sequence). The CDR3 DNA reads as TGTGCCAGCAGCTTTTCTCGACAGACTGAACCTTTCTTT. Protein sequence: CASSFSRQTEPFF. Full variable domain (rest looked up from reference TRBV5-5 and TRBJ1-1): DAGVTQSPTHLIKTRGQQVTLRCSPISGHKSVSWYQQVLGQGPQFIFQYYEKEERGRGNFPDRFSARQFPNYSSELNVNALLLGDSALYLCASSFSRQTEPFFGQGTRLTVV.

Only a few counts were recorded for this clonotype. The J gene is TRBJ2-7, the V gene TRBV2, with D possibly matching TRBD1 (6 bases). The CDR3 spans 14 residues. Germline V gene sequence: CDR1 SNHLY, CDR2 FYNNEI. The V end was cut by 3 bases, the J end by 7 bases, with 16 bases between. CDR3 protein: CASSERQAWGEQYF. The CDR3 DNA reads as TGTGCCAGCAGTGAGAGACAGGCGTGGGGTGAGCAGTACTTC.

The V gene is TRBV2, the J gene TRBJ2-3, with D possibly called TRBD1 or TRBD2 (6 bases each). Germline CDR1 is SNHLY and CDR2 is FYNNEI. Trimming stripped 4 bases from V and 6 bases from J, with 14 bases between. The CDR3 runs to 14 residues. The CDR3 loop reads CASSGQGRKDTQYF. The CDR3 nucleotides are TGTGCCAGCAGTGGGCAGGGGAGGAAGGATACGCAGTATTTT.

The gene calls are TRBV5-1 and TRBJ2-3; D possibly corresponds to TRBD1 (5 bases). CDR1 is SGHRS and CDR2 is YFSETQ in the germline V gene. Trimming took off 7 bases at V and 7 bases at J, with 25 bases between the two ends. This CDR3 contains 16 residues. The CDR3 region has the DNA TGCGCCAGCTGCTACGAGACTTTCCAGGGTATGAATACGCAGTATTTT. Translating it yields CASCYETFQGMNTQYF. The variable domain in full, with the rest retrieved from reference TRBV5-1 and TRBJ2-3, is KAGVTQTPRYLIKTRGQQVTLSCSPISGHRSVSWYQQTPGQGLQFLFEYFSETQRNKGNFPGRFSGRQFSNSRSEMNVSTLELGDSALYLCASCYETFQGMNTQYFGPGTRLTVL.

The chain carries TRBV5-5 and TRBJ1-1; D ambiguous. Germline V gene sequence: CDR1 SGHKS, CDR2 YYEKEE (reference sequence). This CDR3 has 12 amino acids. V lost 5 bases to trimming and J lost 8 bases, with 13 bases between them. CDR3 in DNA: TGTGCCAGCAGTTGGGGAGGGAACGAAGCTTTCTTT. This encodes CASSWGGNEAFF.